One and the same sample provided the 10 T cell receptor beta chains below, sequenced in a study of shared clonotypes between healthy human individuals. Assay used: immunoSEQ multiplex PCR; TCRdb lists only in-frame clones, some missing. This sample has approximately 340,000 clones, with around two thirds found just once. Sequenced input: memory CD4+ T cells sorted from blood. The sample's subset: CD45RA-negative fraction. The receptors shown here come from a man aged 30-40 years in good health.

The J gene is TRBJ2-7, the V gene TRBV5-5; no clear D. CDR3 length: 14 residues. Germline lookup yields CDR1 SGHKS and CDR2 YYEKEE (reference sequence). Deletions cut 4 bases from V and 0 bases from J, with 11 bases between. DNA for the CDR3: TGTGCCAGCAGCCGGGCTATAGACTCCTACGAGCAGTACTTC. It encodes CASSRAIDSYEQYF.

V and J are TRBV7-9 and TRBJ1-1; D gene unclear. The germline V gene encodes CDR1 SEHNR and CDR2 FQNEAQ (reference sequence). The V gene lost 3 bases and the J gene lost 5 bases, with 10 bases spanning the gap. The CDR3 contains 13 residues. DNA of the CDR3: TGTGCCAGCAGCTTCGAGTCTGCGACTGAAGCTTTCTTT. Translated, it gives CASSFESATEAFF.

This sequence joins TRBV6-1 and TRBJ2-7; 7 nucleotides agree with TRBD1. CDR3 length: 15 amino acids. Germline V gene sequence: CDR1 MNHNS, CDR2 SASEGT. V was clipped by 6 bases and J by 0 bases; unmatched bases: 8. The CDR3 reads CASRRDRSSSYEQYF. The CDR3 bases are TGTGCCAGCAGACGGGACAGATCTAGCTCCTACGAGCAGTACTTC.

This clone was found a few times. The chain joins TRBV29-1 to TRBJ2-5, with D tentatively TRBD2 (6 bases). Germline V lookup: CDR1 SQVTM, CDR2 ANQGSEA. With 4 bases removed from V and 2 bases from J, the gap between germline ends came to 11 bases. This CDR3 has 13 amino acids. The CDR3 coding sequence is TGCAGCGTTGTCAAGGGAGGTCAAGAGACCCAGTACTTC. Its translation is CSVVKGGQETQYF.

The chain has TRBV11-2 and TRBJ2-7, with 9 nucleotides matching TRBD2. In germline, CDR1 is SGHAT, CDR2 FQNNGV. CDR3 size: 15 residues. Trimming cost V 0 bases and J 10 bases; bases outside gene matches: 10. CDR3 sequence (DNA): TGTGCCAGCAGCTTAGAGGGCCAGACTAGCGGTCTACAGTACTTC. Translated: CASSLEGQTSGLQYF.

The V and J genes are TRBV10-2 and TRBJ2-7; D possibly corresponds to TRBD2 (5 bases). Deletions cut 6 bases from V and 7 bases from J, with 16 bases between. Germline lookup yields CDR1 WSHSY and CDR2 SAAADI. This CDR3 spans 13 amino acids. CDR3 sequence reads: CASRGGGGGEQYF. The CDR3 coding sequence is TGCGCCAGCAGGGGCGGAGGAGGAGGTGAGCAGTACTTC.

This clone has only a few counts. In DNA form, the CDR3 reads TGTGCCAGCAGCCCTGGGTCCCCCGGGGAGCTGTTTTTT. Its translation: CASSPGSPGELFF. V is TRBV11-3 and J is TRBJ2-2; D is unclear. The CDR3 length is 13 residues. V dropped 5 bases and J dropped 6 bases, with 10 bases sitting between them. The germline gives CDR1 SGHNT, CDR2 YENEEA.

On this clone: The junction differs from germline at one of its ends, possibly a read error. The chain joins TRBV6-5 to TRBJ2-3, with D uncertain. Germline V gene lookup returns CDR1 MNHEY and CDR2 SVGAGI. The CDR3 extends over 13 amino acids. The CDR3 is CASNYSQEDTQYF. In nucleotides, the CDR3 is TGTGCCAGCAATTACTCGCAAGAAGATACGCAGTATTTT.

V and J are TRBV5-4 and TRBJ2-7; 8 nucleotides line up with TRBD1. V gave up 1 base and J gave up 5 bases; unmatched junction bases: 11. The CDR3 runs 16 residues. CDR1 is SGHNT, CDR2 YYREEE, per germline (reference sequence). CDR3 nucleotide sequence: TGTGCCAGCAGCTTGTGGGCAGGGGGCCGCCGGGACGAGCAGTACTTC. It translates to CASSLWAGGRRDEQYF.

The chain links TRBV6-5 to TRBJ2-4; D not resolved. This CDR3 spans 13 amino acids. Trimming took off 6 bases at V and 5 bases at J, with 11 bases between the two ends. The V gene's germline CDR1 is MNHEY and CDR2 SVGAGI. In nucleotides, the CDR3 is TGTGCCAGCAGAAGACGCCAGGAAAACATTCAGTACTTC. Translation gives CASRRRQENIQYF.